This TCR beta chain was sequenced in a study of post-analysis software for immune sequencing data. Study-wide background: The disease courses covered relapsing-remitting, secondary progressive and progressive-relapsing multiple sclerosis. Study findings and constraints: TRBV5-6, TRBV5-1 and TRBV20-1 belonged to a set of roughly five TRBV segments that were more frequent in patients than controls. Normalized Chao1 diversity was significantly reduced in patients versus controls. F measure clustering grouped samples strongly by preparation batch.

Germline V gives CDR1 ENHRY, CDR2 SYGVKD. Trimming took off 6 bases at V and 3 bases at J, with 15 bases between the two ends. This CDR3 has 14 residues. Unique molecular identifiers were built into the TCR beta cDNA libraries. Each CDR3 protein gets one entry after TCRdb re-called the PCR reads with MiXCR. The sample holds about 820,000 distinct CDR3 sequences, under 70% seen once. On this clonotype itself: Its antigen is undetermined.

V and J are TRBV10-3 and TRBJ2-7, with D tentatively TRBD2 (5 bases). The sample consisted of blood. The receptor was isolated from a girl under 18 with multiple sclerosis. CDR3 amino acids: CAIRDGDAGYEQYF. CDR3 nucleotides: TGTGCCATCAGAGACGGAGATGCGGGCTACGAGCAGTACTTC.